This entry features one T cell receptor (beta chain) sequence. The antigen this receptor binds is unknown. Per-nucleotide qualities are absent, and no much larger clonotype sits a single base away. These data are taken from a study of CD8 T cells in Susac syndrome (dated by TCRdb to between 2018 and 2020). In the study overall: Whether CD8+ T cell activation and differentiation in Susac syndrome was antigen driven was tested using repertoire sequencing. CD8+ T cell repertoire clonality was compared between more than ten healthy donors, around 14 Susac syndrome patients and 15 multiple sclerosis patients.

Here V drops 3 bases and J drops 4 bases, and the junction holds 16 bases not matched to any gene. The germline V gene provides CDR1 LGHNA and CDR2 YSLEER. There are 18 amino acids in the CDR3, from cysteine to phenylalanine inclusive. Only the CDR3 DNA is retained, 54 bases long and in frame from the first base. What the research found in general, with its limitations: The study acknowledged that relatively few individuals were included in the TCR sequencing and HLA analysis.

RNA was extracted with the RNeasy kit and about 0.5 to 1 ug was reverse transcribed using random hexamers. The immunoSEQ multiplex PCR assay, which covers 54 Vbeta and 13 Jbeta segments, was used to amplify TCR beta CDR3 regions. PCR amplification bias was corrected by using a synthetic template baseline for primer optimization and computational correction. Per the authors' processing: Reads were assigned to V, D and J genes according to IMGT and analyzed in immunoSEQ Analyzer, with only productive sequences retained. To calculate clonality, Shannon entropy was normalized by log2 of the number of productive unique sequences and then subtracted from one. For each patient and control, public and private clones were evaluated within the 100 most prevalent clones. Clones were defined as Susac-specific if absent from the healthy and MS cohorts, from around 1,000 published viral clones and from other ImmuneACCESS disease sequences. TCRdb ran its own pipeline on the public reads, namely fastp trimming at Q25 and MiXCR clone calling, and kept in-frame beta chains. When rows share a CDR3 protein, they turn into one entry using the most common DNA and genes. The V and J calls follow TCRdb's processing rather than the paper's. Present in this sample are 250,000 to 300,000 distinct CDR3 sequences, around 89% of which were seen just once. The ten most abundant clones make up approximately 0.18% of the sample.

High-throughput TCR beta sequencing profiled peripheral blood CD8+ and CD4+ T cells from healthy donors, Susac syndrome patients and multiple sclerosis patients. Treatment-naive patients with stable or active relapsing-remitting disease fulfilling revised McDonald criteria were used as multiple sclerosis controls. Bulk CD8+ and CD4+ T cells were purified magnetically by negative isolation, whereas CD8+ TEMRA cells were enriched by FACS. Blood was collected in EDTA tubes and processed within 24 hours, with PBMCs isolated through density gradient centrifugation. PBMCs intended for TCR sequencing were frozen in liquid nitrogen and were later thawed in a 37 degrees C water bath. The sorted or isolated CD4+, CD8+ and CD8+ TEMRA cells had a purity of 90% or higher.

Recombination linked TRBV4-3 to TRBJ2-7, with TRBD2 matching 9 junction bases. This receptor was identified in a human donor with multiple sclerosis. Sequencing used CD8+ T cells from PBMCs. CDR3 loop: CASSHKTLVAGGPYEQYF. In nucleotide form, the sequence is TGCGCCAGCAGCCACAAAACCTTGGTGGCGGGAGGGCCTTACGAGCAGTACTTC.